Reported below is one T cell receptor (beta chain). The data originate from a study of T cell responses to AZD1222 COVID-19 vaccine. The repertoire was sequenced with immunoSEQ multiplex PCR; TCRdb's copy has only in-frame clones and lacks some. The data contain 150,000 to 180,000 clones, roughly 90% of them singletons. The V and J ends lost 0 bases and 11 bases, in that order; junction bases with no gene match: 10. Germline assignment: CDR1 SGHTS and CDR2 YDEGEE. This CDR3 is built from 16 residues. J is TRBJ1-6 and V is TRBV5-8; 8 bases align to TRBD1. Sequences were derived from peripheral blood, sampled on day 0 of MenACWY control vaccination. The source of this sequence is an adult in good health. The CDR3 DNA reads as TGTGCCAGCAGCTTGGGAAGACAGGGGAATGGTGCACCCCTCCACTTT. Translation: CASSLGRQGNGAPLHF.